This T cell receptor beta chain derives from a study of blood T cell repertoires in COVID-19. Study information: COVID-19 samples, acute and convalescent, were from the United States, Italy and Spain. Sources were T cells, B-cell-depleted T cells, or PBMCs; the material itself was cDNA or gDNA.

Per the study methods: Estimated nucleated cell counts came from reference gene primer amplification. The repertoire was sequenced with immunoSEQ multiplex PCR; TCRdb's copy has only in-frame clones and lacks some. The DNA was the basis for D and trimming; V, J and clone size are from that table. This table holds fewer than 80,000 clones, around nine tenths found once. The CDR3 extends over 16 amino acids. Germline values: CDR1 ENHRY, CDR2 SYGVKD. Trimming pared 6 bases from V and 1 base from J, leaving 16 bases between. V gene TRBV10-3 combines with J gene TRBJ2-1; tentatively, D is TRBD1 (6 bases). Sequenced input: peripheral blood. The clonotype was recovered from a woman older than 75 with active or convalescent COVID-19. CDR3 DNA: TGTGCCATCAGCCTCTATGGGGGCGAGTCCTACAATGAGCAGTTCTTC. Encoded protein: CAISLYGGESYNEQFF.